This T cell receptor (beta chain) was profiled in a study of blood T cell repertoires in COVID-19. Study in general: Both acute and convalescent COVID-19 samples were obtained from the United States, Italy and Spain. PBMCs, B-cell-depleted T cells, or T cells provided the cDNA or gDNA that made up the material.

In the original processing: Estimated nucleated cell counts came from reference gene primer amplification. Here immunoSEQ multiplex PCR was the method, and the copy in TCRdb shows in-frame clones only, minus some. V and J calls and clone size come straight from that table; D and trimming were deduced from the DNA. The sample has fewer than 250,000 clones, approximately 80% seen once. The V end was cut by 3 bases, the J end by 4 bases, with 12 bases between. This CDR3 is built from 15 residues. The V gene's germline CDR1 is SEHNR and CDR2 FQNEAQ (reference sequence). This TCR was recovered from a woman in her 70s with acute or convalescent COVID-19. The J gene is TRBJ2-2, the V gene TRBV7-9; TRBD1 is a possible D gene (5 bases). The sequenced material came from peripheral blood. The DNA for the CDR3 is TGTGCCAGCAGCTTGCGGCAGGGTAGCACCGGGGAGCTGTTTTTT. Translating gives CASSLRQGSTGELFF. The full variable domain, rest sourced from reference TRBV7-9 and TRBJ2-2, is DTGVSQNPRHKITKRGQNVTFRCDPISEHNRLYWYRQTLGQGPEFLTYFQNEAQLEKSRLLSDRFSAERPKGSFSTLEIQRTEQGDSAMYLCASSLRQGSTGELFFGEGSRLTVL.